Here is one T cell receptor (beta chain) with its context. The antigen is undetermined. The donors, healthy Caucasians from Russia, were aged 6 to 90. This specimen belongs to a study of blood T cells in healthy people across ages. Study-level background: Capturing about one barcoded beta molecule per two T cells was achieved by template switching. Study-wide points: Diversity of TCR beta correlated strongly with naive T cell percentage.

The second PCR ran about 6 to 11 cycles with a sample-barcoded 5' primer and J-beta primers. TCRdb redid the calling of the 5' RACE reads with MiXCR, one entry per CDR3 protein. The table shows 1.5 million to 2 million distinct CDR3 sequences, with 40% to 55% occurring only once. The germline V gene has CDR1 SGHTA and CDR2 FQGNSA. V was shortened by 5 bases and J by 3 bases, with 16 bases between the two germline ends. CDR3 length: 15 amino acids. The sequence derives from a woman in her thirties or forties in good health. The material sequenced was blood. V is TRBV7-2 and J is TRBJ1-2; possible D gene TRBD1, 6 bases. CDR3 DNA sequence: TGTGCCAGCAGCCCCTACAGGGTAGAAGACTATGGCTACACCTTC. Its translation is CASSPYRVEDYGYTF. The entire variable domain, with the rest obtained from reference TRBV7-2 and TRBJ1-2, is as follows: GAGVSQSPSNKVTEKGKDVELRCDPISGHTALYWYRQSLGQGLEFLIYFQGNSAPDKSGLPSDRFSAERTGGSVSTLTIQRTQQEDSAVYLCASSPYRVEDYGYTFGSGTRLTVV.